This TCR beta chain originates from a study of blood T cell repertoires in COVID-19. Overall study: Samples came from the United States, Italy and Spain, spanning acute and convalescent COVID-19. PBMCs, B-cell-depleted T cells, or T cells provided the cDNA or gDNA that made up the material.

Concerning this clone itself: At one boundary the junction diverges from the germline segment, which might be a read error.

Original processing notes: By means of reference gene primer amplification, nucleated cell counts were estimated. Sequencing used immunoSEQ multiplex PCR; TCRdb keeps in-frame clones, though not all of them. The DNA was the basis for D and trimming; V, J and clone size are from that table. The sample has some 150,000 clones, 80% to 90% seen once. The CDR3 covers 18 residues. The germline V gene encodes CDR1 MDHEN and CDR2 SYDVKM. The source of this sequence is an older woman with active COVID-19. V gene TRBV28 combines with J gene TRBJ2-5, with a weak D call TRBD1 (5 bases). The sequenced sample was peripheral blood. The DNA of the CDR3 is TGTGCCAGCAGTTTTGGTCTATCGCAGGGCGGCCTTCAAGGGACCCAGTACTTC. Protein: CASSFGLSQGGLQGTQYF.